In this sample, the clone carrying this T cell receptor (beta chain) turned up a few times. Its cognate antigen is unknown. The data belong to a study of T-cell reconstitution after alpha-beta-depleted transplantation in children. Study-level findings and limits: From newly produced T cells came most of the T-cell counts and diversity one year after transplant. Elevated TCRbeta diversity at day 60 was traced, in some patients, to surviving recipient T cells and thymic progenitors. Several hundred expanded graft clones reportedly were the source of alpha-beta T cells about two months after transplant.

Molecular barcoding with unique molecular identifiers was used for the TCRbeta library. TCRdb re-called the PCR reads through MiXCR, storing one row per CDR3 protein. The sample carries about 980,000 distinct CDR3 sequences, about 29% recorded once. The CDR3 consists of 16 residues. Germline V gene sequence: CDR1 KGHSH, CDR2 LQKENI. The germline V and J ends were trimmed by 2 bases and 3 bases, with 14 bases remaining between them. This sequence was found in a boy in the first two years of life who had a stem cell transplant for SCID, so the T cells may come from the graft donor. Sequenced here: PBMCs, mostly from graft donor cells, sampled 360 days after TCRalphabeta/CD19-depleted stem cell transplant. The chain carries TRBV18 and TRBJ2-1; unclear D gene. The DNA for the CDR3 is TGTGCCAGCTCACCAACGGCGCTAGGGCTCTACAATGAGCAGTTCTTC. It yields the protein CASSPTALGLYNEQFF.